What follows are 20 T cell receptor beta chains derived from one specimen sequenced in a study of patients and donors after allogeneic stem cell transplantation. TCRdb re-called the RT-PCR reads through MiXCR, storing one row per CDR3 protein. The data hold 150,000 to 200,000 distinct CDR3 sequences, with 20% to 25% observed a single time. Sequenced input: blood, either unsorted or a sorted T cell fraction (not recorded which). Source of these receptors: a human donor who was either an allogeneic HSCT recipient or a stem cell or donor lymphocyte infusion donor (not recorded which). It is not recorded whose cells these are; they may come from a transplant donor.

The rearrangement links TRBV4-1 to TRBJ2-7; D gene unclear. V gave up 2 bases and J gave up 0 bases, with 17 bases separating them. Per the germline V gene, CDR1 is MGHRA and CDR2 is YSYEKL. This CDR3 region has 17 residues. The CDR3: CASSQHKVRKHSYEQYF. DNA of the CDR3: TGCGCCAGCAGCCAACATAAAGTCAGGAAACACTCCTACGAGCAGTACTTC.

V is TRBV7-2 and J is TRBJ2-1; possibly TRBD1 or TRBD2 for D (5 bases each). The CDR3 extends over 15 amino acids. Germline CDR1 is SGHTA and CDR2 is FQGNSA. Trimming took off 2 bases at V and 2 bases at J, with 10 bases between the two ends. This chain's CDR3 is CASSLNGATYNEQFF. The CDR3 DNA follows: TGTGCCAGCAGCTTAAACGGGGCAACCTACAATGAGCAGTTCTTC.

V and J are TRBV18 and TRBJ2-5; the D gene could be TRBD1 or TRBD2 (5 bases each). Trimming left V 3 bases short and J 7 bases short, with 18 bases between. The CDR3 has 15 amino acids. Germline lookup yields CDR1 KGHSH and CDR2 LQKENI. CDR3 coding DNA: TGTGCCAGCTCACCCCGGGACGGAGGTATCGGGACCCAGTACTTC. It translates to CASSPRDGGIGTQYF.

This chain uses TRBV15 with TRBJ2-1; D is perhaps TRBD2 (6 bases). There are 16 residues in the CDR3. V lost 6 bases, J lost 9 bases, and 24 bases lay in between. Germline values: CDR1 LNHNV, CDR2 YYDKDF (reference sequence). The CDR3 loop reads CATSSPEAGLFSEQFF. The CDR3 nucleotides read TGTGCCACCAGTTCCCCCGAGGCGGGACTGTTTAGTGAGCAGTTCTTC.

This clonotype has a count of ten or more. This rearrangement joins TRBV12-3 or TRBV12-4 to TRBJ1-1; TRBD1 agrees at 8 bases. V lost 6 bases and J lost 1; bases outside the gene matches: 1. CDR3 length equals 13 residues. CDR3 in amino acids: CASRDRANTEAFF. CDR3 sequence (DNA): TGTGCCAGCAGGGACAGGGCGAACACTGAAGCTTTCTTT.

This clonotype appeared a few times. The chain uses TRBV12-3 or TRBV12-4 and TRBJ1-4, with D tentatively TRBD1 (6 bases). This CDR3 is 14 amino acids long. V was cut by 7 bases and J by 4 bases, with 13 bases left in between. This chain's CDR3 is CASTEQGLNEKLFF. As DNA, the CDR3 is TGTGCCAGCACCGAACAGGGTCTTAATGAAAAACTGTTTTTT.

Only a few counts were recorded for this clonotype. V usage is TRBV27 and J usage is TRBJ1-2; D not certain. Trimming took off 1 base at V and 7 bases at J, with 19 bases between the two ends. The CDR3 has 16 amino acids. Germline lookup yields CDR1 MNHEY and CDR2 SMNVEV (reference sequence). The CDR3 is CASSLLPRPLGRGYTF. The CDR3 DNA reads TGTGCCAGCAGTTTATTACCCCGGCCTCTCGGACGTGGCTACACCTTC.

The sample holds a few counts of this clonotype. The rearrangement links TRBV20-1 to TRBJ2-4; TRBD1 might be the D (6 bases). V was shortened by 2 bases and J by 9 bases, with 17 bases between the two germline ends. The CDR3 extends over 14 amino acids. Germline V gene data show CDR1 as DFQATT and CDR2 as SNEGSKA (reference sequence). CDR3 residues: CSARSISEGVIQYF. In DNA form, the CDR3 reads TGCAGTGCTAGATCTATTTCCGAGGGGGTCATTCAGTACTTC.

The J gene is TRBJ2-2, the V gene TRBV9; a weak D match, TRBD1 (6 bases). The V gene lost 0 bases and the J gene lost 4 bases, with 7 bases spanning the gap. CDR1 is SGDLS and CDR2 is YYNGEE in the germline V gene. The CDR3 runs 14 residues. CDR3 sequence (DNA): TGTGCCAGCAGCGTAGGAGGGGGCACCGGGGAGCTGTTTTTT. This encodes CASSVGGGTGELFF.

The J gene is TRBJ1-4, the V gene TRBV27; D may be TRBD1 (6 bases). This CDR3 comprises 15 residues. The ends were cut back, 5 bases at V and 8 bases at J, with 18 bases in the middle. Germline V CDR1 and CDR2: MNHEY, SMNVEV (reference sequence). The CDR3 DNA follows: TGTGCCAGCAGTATCCCGGGGGCAGCTCGGGAAAAACTGTTTTTT. Amino acids: CASSIPGAAREKLFF.

The genes are TRBV7-2 and TRBJ2-5; TRBD1 matches at 8 bases. J lost 4 bases, V lost 2 bases, and 6 bases had no gene match. The CDR3 has 15 residues. Germline V gene sequence: CDR1 SGHTA, CDR2 FQGNSA. The DNA for the CDR3 is TGTGCCAGCAGCTTAACGGGGACAGGTGGAGAGACCCAGTACTTC. It encodes CASSLTGTGGETQYF.

The chain recombines TRBV5-1 with TRBJ2-1; no clear D. Per the germline V gene, CDR1 is SGHRS and CDR2 is YFSETQ. Deletions cut 4 bases from V and 3 bases from J, with 8 bases between. The CDR3 is 13 amino acids. This chain's CDR3 is CASSEWFYNEQFF. CDR3 coding DNA: TGCGCCAGCAGCGAATGGTTCTACAATGAGCAGTTCTTC. The full variable domain, with the rest looked up from reference TRBV5-1 and TRBJ2-1, is KAGVTQTPRYLIKTRGQQVTLSCSPISGHRSVSWYQQTPGQGLQFLFEYFSETQRNKGNFPGRFSGRQFSNSRSEMNVSTLELGDSALYLCASSEWFYNEQFFGPGTRLTVL.

This clonotype was counted only a few times. This chain joins TRBV4-3 and TRBJ1-6; D possibly corresponds to TRBD1 (5 bases). The CDR3 covers 16 residues. With 1 base removed from V and 3 bases from J, the gap between germline ends came to 10 bases. CDR1 and CDR2 (germline): LGHNA, YSLEER. CDR3: CASSQAEGFYNSPLHF. In DNA, the CDR3 is TGCGCCAGCAGCCAAGCCGAGGGGTTCTATAATTCACCCCTCCACTTT.

This clonotype came up a few times. The V gene is TRBV10-3, the J gene TRBJ1-5; D possibly corresponds to TRBD1 (5 bases). Germline V gene data show CDR1 as ENHRY and CDR2 as SYGVKD. The length of the CDR3 is 12 residues. V lost 0 bases to trimming and J lost 8 bases, with 5 bases between them. Here the CDR3 DNA reads TGTGCCATCAGTGAGTCAGGGGAGCCCCAGCATTTT. Translation: CAISESGEPQHF.

This chain joins TRBV29-1 and TRBJ1-1; TRBD1 agrees at 7 bases. After removal of 4 bases from V and 4 bases from J, the junction contained 9 bases not matched to a gene. Germline V CDR1 and CDR2: SQVTM, ANQGSEA. This CDR3 is built from 14 residues. The CDR3 here is CSVATGTMVTEAFF. In DNA, the CDR3 is TGCAGCGTTGCGACAGGGACTATGGTCACTGAAGCTTTCTTT.

The V call is TRBV4-2, the J call TRBJ2-7; TRBD1 aligns across 7 bases. In germline, CDR1 is LGHNA, CDR2 YNFKEQ. With V trimmed by 0 bases and J by 3 bases, 5 bases remained unmatched. The CDR3 runs 15 residues. CDR3 sequence reads: CASSQEVAGGYEQYF. The DNA of the CDR3 is TGTGCCAGCAGCCAAGAAGTTGCAGGGGGCTACGAGCAGTACTTC.

The genes are TRBV7-6 and TRBJ2-1, with 14 bases fitting TRBD2. Germline CDR1 and CDR2: SGHVS and FNYEAQ. The junction had 6 bases not matched to a gene; V was cut back by 5 bases and J by 3 bases. This CDR3 contains 17 residues. The CDR3 spells CASSPGLAGGYYNEQFF. The CDR3 region has the DNA TGTGCCAGCAGCCCCGGACTAGCGGGGGGTTACTACAATGAGCAGTTCTTC.

This clonotype has only a few counts. The chain employs TRBV5-6 and TRBJ1-1, with no clear D. The germline CDR1 and CDR2 sequences are SGHDT and YYEEEE. The V and J ends lost 1 base and 3 bases respectively, with 10 bases between them. The length of the CDR3 is 14 residues. The CDR3 DNA is TGTGCCAGCAGCTTGTTCGGCGGGGACACTGAAGCTTTCTTT. The encoded protein is CASSLFGGDTEAFF.

Only a few counts were recorded for this clonotype. This chain joins TRBV6-2 or TRBV6-3 and TRBJ1-1, with D perhaps matching TRBD1 (5 bases). There are 14 residues in the CDR3. Trimming removed 6 bases from V and 4 bases from J, with 15 bases in between. The germline gives CDR1 MNHEY, CDR2 SVGEGT. Written as DNA, the CDR3 is TGTGCCAGCAGGCCCGGGGGTGTCGGCACTGAAGCTTTCTTT. It translates to CASRPGGVGTEAFF.

This clonotype was seen only once. The chain recombines TRBV12-3 or TRBV12-4 with TRBJ2-1; D uncertain. The length of the CDR3 is 12 residues. Trimming shortened V by 6 bases and J by 14 bases, and 17 bases separated the two germline ends. The CDR3 DNA reads as TGTGCCAGCAGCCCTCGACTTCAGAAAAAGTTCTTC. Its translation is CASSPRLQKKFF.